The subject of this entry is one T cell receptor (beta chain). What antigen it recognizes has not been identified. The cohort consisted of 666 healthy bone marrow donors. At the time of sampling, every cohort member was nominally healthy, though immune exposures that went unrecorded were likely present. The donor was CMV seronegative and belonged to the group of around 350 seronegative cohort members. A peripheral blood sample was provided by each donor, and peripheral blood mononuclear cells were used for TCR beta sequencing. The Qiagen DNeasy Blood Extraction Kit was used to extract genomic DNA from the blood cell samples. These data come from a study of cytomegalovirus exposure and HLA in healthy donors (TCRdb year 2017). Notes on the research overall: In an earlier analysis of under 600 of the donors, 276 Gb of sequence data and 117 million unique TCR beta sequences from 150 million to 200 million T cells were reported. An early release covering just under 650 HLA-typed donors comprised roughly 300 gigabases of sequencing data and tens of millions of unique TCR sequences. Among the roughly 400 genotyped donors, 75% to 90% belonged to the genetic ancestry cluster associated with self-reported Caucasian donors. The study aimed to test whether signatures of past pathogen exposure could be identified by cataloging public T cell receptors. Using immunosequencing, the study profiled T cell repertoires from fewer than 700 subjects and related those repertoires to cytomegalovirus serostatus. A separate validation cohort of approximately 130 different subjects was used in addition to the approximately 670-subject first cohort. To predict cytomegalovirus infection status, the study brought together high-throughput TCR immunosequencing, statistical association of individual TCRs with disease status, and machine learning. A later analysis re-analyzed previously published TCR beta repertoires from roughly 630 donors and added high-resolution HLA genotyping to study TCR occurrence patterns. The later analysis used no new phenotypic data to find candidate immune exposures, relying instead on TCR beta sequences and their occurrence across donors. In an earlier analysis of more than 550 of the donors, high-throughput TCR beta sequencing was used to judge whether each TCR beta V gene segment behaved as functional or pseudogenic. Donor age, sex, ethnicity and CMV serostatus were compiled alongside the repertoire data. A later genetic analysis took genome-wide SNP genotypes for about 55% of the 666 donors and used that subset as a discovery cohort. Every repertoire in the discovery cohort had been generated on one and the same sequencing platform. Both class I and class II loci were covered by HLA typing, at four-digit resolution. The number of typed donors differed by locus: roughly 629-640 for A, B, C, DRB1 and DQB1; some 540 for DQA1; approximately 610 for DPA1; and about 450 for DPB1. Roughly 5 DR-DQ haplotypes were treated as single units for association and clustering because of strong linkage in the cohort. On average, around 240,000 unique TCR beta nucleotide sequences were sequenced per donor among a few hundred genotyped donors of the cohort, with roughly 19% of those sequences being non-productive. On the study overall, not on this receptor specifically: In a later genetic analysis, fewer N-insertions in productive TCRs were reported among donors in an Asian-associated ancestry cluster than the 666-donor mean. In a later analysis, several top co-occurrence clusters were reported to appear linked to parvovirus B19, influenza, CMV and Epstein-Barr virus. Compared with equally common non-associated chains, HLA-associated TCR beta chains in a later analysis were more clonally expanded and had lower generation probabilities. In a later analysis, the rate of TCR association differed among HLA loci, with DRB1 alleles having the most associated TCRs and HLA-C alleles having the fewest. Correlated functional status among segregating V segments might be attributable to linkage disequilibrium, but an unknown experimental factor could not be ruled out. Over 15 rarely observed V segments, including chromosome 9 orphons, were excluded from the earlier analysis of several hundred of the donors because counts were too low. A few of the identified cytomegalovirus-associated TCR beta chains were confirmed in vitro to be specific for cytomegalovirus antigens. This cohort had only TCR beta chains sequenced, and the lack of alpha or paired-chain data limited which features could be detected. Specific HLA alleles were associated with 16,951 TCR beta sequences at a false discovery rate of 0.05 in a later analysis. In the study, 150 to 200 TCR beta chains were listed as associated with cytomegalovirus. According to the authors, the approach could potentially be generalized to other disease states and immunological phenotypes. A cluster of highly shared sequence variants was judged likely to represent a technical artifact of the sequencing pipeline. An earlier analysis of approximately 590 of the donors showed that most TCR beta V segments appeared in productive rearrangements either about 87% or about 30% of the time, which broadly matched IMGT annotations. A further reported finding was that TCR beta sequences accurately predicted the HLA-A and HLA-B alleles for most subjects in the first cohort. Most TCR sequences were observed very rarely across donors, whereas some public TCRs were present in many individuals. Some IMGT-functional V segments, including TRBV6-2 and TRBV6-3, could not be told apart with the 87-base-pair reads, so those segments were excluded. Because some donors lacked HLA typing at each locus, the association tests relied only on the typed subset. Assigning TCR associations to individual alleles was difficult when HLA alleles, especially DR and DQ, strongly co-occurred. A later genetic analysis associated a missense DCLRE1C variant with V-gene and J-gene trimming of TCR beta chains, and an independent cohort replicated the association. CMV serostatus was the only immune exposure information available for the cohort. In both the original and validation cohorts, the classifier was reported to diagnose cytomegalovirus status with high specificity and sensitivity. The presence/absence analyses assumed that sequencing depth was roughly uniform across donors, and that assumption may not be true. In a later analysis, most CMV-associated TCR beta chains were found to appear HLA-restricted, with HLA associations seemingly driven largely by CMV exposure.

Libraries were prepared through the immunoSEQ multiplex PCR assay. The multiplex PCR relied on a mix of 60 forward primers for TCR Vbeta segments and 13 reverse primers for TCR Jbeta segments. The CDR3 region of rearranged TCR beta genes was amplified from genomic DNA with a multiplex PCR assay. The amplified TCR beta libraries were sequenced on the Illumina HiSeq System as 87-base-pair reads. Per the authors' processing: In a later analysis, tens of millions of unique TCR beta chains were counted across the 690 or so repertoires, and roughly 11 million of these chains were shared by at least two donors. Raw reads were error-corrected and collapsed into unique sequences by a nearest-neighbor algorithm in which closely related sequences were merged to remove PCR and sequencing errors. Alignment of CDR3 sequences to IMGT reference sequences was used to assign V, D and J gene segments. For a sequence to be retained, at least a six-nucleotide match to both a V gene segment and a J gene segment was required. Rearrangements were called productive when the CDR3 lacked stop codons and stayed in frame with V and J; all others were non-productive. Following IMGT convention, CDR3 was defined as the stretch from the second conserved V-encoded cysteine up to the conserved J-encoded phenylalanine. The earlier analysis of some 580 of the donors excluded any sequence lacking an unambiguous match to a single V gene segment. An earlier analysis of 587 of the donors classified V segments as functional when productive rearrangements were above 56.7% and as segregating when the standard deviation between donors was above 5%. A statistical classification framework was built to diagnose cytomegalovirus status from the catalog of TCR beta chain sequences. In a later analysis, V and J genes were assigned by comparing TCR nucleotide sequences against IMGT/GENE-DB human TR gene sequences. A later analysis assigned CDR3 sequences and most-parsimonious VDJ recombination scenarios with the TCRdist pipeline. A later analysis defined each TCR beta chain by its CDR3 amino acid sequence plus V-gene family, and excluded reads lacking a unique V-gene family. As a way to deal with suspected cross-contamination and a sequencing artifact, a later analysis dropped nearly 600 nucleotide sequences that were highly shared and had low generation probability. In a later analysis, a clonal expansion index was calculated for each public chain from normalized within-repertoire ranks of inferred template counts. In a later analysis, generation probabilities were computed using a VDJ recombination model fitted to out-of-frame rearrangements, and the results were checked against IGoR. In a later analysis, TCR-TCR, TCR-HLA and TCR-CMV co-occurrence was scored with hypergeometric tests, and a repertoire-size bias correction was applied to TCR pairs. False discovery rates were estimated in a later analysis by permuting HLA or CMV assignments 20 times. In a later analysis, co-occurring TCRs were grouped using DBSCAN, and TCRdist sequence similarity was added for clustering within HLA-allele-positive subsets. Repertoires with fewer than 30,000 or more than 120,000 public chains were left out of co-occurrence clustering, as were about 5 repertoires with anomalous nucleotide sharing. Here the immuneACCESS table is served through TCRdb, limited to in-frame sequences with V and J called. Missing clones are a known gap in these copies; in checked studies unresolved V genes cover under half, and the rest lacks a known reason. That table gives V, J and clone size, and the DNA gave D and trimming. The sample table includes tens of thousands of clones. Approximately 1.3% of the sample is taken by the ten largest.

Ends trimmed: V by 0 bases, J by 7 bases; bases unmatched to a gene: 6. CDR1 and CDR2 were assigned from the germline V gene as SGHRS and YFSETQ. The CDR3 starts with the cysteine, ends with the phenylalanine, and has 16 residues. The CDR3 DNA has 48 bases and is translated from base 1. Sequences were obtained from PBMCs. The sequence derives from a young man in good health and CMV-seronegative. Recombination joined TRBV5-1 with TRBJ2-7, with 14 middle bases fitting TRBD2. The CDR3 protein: CASSLAAGLAGEEQYF. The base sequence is TGCGCCAGCAGCTTGGCCGCGGGACTAGCGGGAGAAGAGCAGTACTTC.